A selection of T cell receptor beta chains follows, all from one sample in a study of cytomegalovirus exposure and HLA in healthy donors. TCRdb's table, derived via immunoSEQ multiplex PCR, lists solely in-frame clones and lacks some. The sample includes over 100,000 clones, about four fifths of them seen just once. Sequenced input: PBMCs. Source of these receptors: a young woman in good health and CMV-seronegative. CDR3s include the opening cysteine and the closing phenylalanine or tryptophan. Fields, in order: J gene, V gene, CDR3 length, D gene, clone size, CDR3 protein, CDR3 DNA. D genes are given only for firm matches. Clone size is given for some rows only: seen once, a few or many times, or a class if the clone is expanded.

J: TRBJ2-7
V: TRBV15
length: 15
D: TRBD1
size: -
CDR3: CATSRPPGTGYEQYF
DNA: TGTGCCACCAGCAGACCCCCCGGGACAGGGTACGAGCAGTACTTC

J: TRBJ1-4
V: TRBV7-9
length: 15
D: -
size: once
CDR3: CASSLGGTTNEKLFF
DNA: TGTGCCAGCAGCCTTGGAGGGACTACTAATGAAAAACTGTTTTTT

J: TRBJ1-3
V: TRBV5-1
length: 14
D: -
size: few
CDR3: CASSPFGGSNTIYF
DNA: TGCGCCAGCAGCCCCTTCGGGGGGAGCAACACCATATATTTT

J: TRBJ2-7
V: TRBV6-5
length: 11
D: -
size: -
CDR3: CASRRGYEQYF
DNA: TGTGCCAGCAGACGAGGGTACGAGCAGTACTTC

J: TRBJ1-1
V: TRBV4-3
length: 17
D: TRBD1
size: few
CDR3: CASSQDLGGQANTEAFF
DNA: TGCGCCAGCAGCCAAGATCTCGGGGGACAGGCGAACACTGAAGCTTTCTTT

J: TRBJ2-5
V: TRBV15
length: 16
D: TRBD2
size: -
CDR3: CATSRDLSGSVETQYF
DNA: TGTGCCACCAGCAGAGATTTGAGCGGGAGTGTCGAGACCCAGTACTTC

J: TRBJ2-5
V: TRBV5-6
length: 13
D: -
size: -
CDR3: CASSSLEAETQYF
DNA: TGTGCCAGCAGCTCCCTTGAGGCTGAGACCCAGTACTTC

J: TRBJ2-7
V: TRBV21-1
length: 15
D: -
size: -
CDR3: CASSKVDPQAYEQYF
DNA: TGTGCCAGCAGCAAAGTCGATCCCCAGGCCTACGAGCAGTACTTC

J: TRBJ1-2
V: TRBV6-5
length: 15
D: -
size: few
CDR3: CASRLGQTLNYGYTF
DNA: TGTGCCAGCAGACTTGGACAGACGCTAAACTATGGCTACACCTTC

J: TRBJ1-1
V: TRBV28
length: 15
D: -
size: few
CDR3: CASSLVGQGNTEAFF
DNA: TGTGCCAGCAGTTTGGTCGGTCAGGGTAACACTGAAGCTTTCTTT

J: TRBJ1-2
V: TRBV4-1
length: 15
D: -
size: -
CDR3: CASSQEPGANYGYTF
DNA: TGCGCCAGCAGCCAAGAGCCGGGGGCTAACTATGGCTACACCTTC

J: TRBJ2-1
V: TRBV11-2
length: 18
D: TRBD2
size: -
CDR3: CASSLVLAGGEWYNEQFF
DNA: TGTGCCAGCAGCTTAGTACTAGCGGGAGGGGAGTGGTACAATGAGCAGTTCTTC

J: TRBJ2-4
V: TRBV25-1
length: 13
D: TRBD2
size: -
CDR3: CASSEEGTRRRFF
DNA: TGTGCCAGCAGTGAAGAGGGGACTAGGCGTAGATTTTTC

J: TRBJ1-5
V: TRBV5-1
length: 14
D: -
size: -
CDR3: CASSLRGGDQPQHF
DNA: TGCGCCAGCAGCTTGAGGGGCGGAGATCAGCCCCAGCATTTT

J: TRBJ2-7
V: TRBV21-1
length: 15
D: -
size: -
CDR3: CASHHPWGLAVRRDF
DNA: TGTGCCAGCCACCATCCTTGGGGACTAGCGGTGAGGAGGGACTTC

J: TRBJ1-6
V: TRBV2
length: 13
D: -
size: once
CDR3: CASSREAKATLHF
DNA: TGTGCCAGCAGCCGGGAGGCAAAAGCGACCCTCCACTTT

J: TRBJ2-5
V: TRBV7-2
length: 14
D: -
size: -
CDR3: CASSPTGVQETQYF
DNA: TGTGCCAGCAGCCCTACGGGAGTGCAAGAGACCCAGTACTTC

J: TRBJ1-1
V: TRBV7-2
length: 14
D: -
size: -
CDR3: CASSLPRRSTEAFF
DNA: TGTGCCAGCAGCTTACCCAGGAGGAGCACTGAAGCTTTCTTT

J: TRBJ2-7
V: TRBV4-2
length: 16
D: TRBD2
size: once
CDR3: CASSQALAGVEGEQYF
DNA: TGTGCCAGCAGCCAAGCCTTAGCGGGAGTAGAGGGCGAGCAGTACTTC

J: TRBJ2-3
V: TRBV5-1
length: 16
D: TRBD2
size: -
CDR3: CASSLASGRGTDTQYF
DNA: TGCGCCAGCAGCTTGGCCAGCGGGAGGGGCACAGATACGCAGTATTTT

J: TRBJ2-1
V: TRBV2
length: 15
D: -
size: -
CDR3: CASRDLAILGNEQFF
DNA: TGTGCCAGCAGAGATCTAGCGATCCTTGGGAATGAGCAGTTCTTC

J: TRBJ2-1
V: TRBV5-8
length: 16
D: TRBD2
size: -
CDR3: CASSLGLAGGPPEQFF
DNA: TGTGCCAGCAGCCTAGGACTAGCGGGAGGGCCCCCTGAGCAGTTCTTC

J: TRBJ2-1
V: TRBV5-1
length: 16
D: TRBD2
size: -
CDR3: CASSLVPGGVYNEQFF
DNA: TGCGCCAGCAGCTTGGTTCCGGGAGGGGTCTACAATGAGCAGTTCTTC

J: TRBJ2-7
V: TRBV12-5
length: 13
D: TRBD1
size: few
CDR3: CASGPWTGREQYF
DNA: TGTGCTAGTGGTCCCTGGACAGGTCGCGAGCAGTACTTC

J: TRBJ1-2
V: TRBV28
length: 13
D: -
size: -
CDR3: CANFEGRGGGYTF
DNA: TGTGCCAATTTCGAAGGGAGGGGAGGCGGCTACACCTTC

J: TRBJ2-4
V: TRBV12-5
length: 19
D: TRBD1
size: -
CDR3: CASGSLSRSGQGAKNIQYF
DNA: TGTGCTAGTGGTTCCCTGTCAAGATCGGGACAGGGGGCCAAAAACATTCAGTACTTC

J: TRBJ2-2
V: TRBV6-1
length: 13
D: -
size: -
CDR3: CASSETAPGELFF
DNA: TGTGCCAGCAGTGAAACCGCGCCCGGGGAGCTGTTTTTT

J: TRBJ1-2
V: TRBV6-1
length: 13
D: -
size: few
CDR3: CASSGFWGRYPHF
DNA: TGTGCCAGCAGTGGTTTTTGGGGCCGCTACCCCCACTTC

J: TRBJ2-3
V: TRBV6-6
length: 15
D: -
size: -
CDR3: CASSPPGSGTDTQYF
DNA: TGTGCCAGCAGCCCCCCCGGGTCTGGCACAGATACGCAGTATTTT

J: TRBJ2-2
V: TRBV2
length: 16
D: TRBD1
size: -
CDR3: CASSGGQGINTGELFF
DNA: TGTGCCAGCAGTGGGGGACAGGGGATAAACACCGGGGAGCTGTTTTTT

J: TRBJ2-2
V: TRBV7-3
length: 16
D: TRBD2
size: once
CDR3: CASSPPGTSGSGELFF
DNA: TGTGCCAGCAGCCCCCCAGGCACTAGCGGGAGCGGGGAGCTGTTTTTT

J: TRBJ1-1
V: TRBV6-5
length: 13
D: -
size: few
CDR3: CASSSWVGAEAFF
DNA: TGTGCCAGCAGTTCATGGGTTGGAGCTGAAGCTTTCTTT

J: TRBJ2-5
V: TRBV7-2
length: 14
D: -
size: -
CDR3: CASSHRRPSLAQYF
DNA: TGTGCCAGCAGCCACAGGAGACCCAGCTTAGCCCAGTACTTC

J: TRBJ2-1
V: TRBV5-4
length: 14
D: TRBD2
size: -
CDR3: CASTGGARDNEQFF
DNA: TGTGCCAGCACCGGGGGGGCCCGAGACAATGAGCAGTTCTTC

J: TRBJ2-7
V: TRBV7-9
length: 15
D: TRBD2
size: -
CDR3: CASSFISGRGGEQYF
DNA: TGTGCCAGCAGCTTCATCAGCGGGAGGGGGGGCGAGCAGTACTTC

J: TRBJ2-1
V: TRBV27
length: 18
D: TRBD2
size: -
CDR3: CASSTKSGRAISYNEQFF
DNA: TGTGCCAGCAGCACCAAGAGCGGGAGGGCCATCTCCTACAATGAGCAGTTCTTC

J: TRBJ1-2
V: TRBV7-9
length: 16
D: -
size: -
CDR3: CASSLGGTLANYGYTF
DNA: TGTGCCAGCAGCTTAGGGGGGACACTAGCTAACTATGGCTACACCTTC

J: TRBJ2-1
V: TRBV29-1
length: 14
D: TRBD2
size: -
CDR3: CSVGTGGSYNEQFF
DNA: TGCAGCGTTGGGACGGGAGGGTCCTACAATGAGCAGTTCTTC

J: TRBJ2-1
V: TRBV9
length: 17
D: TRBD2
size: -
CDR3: CASSVDGDGGYRDEQFF
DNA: TGTGCCAGCAGCGTAGATGGGGACGGGGGGTATAGGGATGAGCAGTTCTTC

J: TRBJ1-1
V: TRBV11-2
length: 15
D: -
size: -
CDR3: CASSLEGHANTEAFF
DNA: TGTGCCAGCAGCTTAGAAGGACACGCTAACACTGAAGCTTTCTTT

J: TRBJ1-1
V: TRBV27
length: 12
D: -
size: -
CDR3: CASSPPQGVAFF
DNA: TGTGCCAGCAGTCCCCCGCAGGGTGTAGCTTTCTTT

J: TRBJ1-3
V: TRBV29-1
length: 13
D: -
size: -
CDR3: CSVAHGGGNTIYF
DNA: TGCAGCGTTGCTCACGGAGGCGGAAACACCATATATTTT

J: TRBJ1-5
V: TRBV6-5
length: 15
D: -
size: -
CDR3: CASNKLGGGNQPQHF
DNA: TGTGCCAGCAACAAATTGGGAGGAGGCAATCAGCCCCAGCATTTT

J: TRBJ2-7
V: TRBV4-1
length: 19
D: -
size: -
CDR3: CASSQETLGGTFGSYEQYF
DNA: TGCGCCAGCAGCCAAGAGACACTTGGGGGGACGTTCGGTAGCTACGAGCAGTACTTC

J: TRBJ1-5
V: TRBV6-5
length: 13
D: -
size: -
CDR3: CASSWGGTQPQHF
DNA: TGTGCCAGCAGTTGGGGGGGAACTCAGCCCCAGCATTTT

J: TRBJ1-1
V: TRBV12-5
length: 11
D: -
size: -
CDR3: CASAGHTEAFF
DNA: TGTGCTAGTGCAGGGCACACTGAAGCTTTCTTT

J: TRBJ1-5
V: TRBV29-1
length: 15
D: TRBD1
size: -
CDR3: CSAKTGGGAGQPQHF
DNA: TGCAGCGCCAAGACAGGGGGCGGTGCGGGTCAGCCCCAGCATTTT